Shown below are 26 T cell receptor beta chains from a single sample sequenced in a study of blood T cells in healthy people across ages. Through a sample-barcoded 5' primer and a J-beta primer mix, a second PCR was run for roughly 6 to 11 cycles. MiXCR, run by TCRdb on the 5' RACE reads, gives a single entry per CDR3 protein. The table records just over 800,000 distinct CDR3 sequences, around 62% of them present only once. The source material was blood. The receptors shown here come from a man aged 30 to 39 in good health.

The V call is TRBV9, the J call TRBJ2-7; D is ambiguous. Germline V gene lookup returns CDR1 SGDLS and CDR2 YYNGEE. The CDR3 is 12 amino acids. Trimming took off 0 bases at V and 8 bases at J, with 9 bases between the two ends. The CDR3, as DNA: TGTGCCAGCAGCGTAGAGCACGGAAAGCAGTACTTC. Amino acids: CASSVEHGKQYF.

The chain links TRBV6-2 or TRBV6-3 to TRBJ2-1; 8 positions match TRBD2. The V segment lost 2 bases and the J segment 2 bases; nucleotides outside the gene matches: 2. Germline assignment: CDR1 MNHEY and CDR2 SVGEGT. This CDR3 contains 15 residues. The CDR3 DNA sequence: TGTGCCAGCAGTTACCGGCGGGGGGCCTACAATGAGCAGTTCTTC. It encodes CASSYRRGAYNEQFF.

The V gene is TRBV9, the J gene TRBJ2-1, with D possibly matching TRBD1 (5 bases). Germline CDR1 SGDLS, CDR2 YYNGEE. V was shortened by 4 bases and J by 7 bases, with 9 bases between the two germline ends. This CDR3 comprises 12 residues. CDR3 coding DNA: TGTGCCAGCAGCCCTAGACAGAATGAGCAGTTCTTC. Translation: CASSPRQNEQFF.

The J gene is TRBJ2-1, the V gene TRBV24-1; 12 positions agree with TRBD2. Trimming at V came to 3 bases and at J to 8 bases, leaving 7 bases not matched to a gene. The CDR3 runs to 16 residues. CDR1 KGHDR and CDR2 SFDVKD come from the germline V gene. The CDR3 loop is CATSDITSGGSYEQFF. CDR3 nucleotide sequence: TGTGCCACCAGTGATATAACTAGCGGGGGGTCCTATGAGCAGTTCTTC.

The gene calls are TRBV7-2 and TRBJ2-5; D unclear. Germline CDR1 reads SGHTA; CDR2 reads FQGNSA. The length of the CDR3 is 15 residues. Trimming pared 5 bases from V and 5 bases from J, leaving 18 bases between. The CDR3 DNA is TGTGCCAGCAGCCCCGACGGCCAGATGATCGAGACCCAGTACTTC. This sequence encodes CASSPDGQMIETQYF.

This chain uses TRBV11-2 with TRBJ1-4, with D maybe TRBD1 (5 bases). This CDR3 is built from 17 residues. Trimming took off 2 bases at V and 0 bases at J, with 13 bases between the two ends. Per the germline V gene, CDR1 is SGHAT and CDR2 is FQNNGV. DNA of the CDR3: TGTGCCAGCAGCTTACGGGGCACCCGGGCAACTAATGAAAAACTGTTTTTT. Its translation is CASSLRGTRATNEKLFF.

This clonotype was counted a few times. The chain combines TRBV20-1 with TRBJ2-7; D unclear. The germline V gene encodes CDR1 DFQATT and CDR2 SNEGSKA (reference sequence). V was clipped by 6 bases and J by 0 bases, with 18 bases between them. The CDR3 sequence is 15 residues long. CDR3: CSAPRVDASSYEQYF. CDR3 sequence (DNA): TGCAGTGCGCCCCGGGTGGACGCGAGCTCCTACGAGCAGTACTTC.

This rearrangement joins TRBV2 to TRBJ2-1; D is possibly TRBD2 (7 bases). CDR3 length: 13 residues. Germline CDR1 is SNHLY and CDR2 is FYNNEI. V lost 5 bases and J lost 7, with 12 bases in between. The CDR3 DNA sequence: TGTGCCAGCAGTATCCGGGGGGCGAATGAGCAGTTCTTC. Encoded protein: CASSIRGANEQFF.

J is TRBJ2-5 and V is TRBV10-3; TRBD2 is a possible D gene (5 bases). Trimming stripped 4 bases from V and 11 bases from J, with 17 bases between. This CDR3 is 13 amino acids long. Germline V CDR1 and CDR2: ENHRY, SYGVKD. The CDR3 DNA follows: TGTGCCATCAGTGTACGGGTTAATGGGGAGCAGTACTTC. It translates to CAISVRVNGEQYF.

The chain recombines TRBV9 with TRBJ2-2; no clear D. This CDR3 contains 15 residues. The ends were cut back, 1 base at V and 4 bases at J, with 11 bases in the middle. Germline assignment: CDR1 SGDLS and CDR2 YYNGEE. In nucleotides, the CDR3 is TGTGCCAGCAGCGTATCTGACGGCACCACCGGGGAGCTGTTTTTT. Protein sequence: CASSVSDGTTGELFF.

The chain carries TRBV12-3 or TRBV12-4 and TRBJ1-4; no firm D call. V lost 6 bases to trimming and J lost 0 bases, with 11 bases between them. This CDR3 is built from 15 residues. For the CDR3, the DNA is TGTGCCAGCAGCTTGTTATTCGCAACTAATGAAAAACTGTTTTTT. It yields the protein CASSLLFATNEKLFF.

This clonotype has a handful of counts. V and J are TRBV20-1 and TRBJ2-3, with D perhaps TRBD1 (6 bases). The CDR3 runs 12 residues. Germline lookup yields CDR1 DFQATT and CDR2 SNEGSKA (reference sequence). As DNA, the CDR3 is TGCAGCGGGACATTCAGCACAGATACGCAGTATTTT. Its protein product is CSGTFSTDTQYF.

CDR3 sequence: CASRLYPGGLTDTQYF. The CDR3, as DNA: TGCGCCAGCAGGTTGTACCCGGGGGGCCTTACAGATACGCAGTATTTT. The J gene is TRBJ2-3, the V gene TRBV5-1; D perhaps matches TRBD2 (7 bases). Germline V gives CDR1 SGHRS, CDR2 YFSETQ. This CDR3 comprises 16 residues. Trimming removed 5 bases from V and 3 bases from J, with 19 bases in between.

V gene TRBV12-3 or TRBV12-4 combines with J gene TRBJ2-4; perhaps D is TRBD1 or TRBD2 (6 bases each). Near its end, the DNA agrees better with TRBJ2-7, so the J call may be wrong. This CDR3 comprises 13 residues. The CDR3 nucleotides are TGTGCCAGCAGTTCGCTCCGGGGGCACGAGCAGTACTTC. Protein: CASSSLRGHEQYF.

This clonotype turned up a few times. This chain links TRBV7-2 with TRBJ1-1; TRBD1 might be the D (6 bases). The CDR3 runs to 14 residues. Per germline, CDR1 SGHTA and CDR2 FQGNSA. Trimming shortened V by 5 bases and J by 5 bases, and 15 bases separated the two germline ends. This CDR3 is CASSMGHRTTEAFF. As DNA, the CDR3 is TGTGCCAGCAGCATGGGACACAGGACGACTGAAGCTTTCTTT. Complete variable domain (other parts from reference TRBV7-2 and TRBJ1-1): GAGVSQSPSNKVTEKGKDVELRCDPISGHTALYWYRQSLGQGLEFLIYFQGNSAPDKSGLPSDRFSAERTGGSVSTLTIQRTQQEDSAVYLCASSMGHRTTEAFFGQGTRLTVV.

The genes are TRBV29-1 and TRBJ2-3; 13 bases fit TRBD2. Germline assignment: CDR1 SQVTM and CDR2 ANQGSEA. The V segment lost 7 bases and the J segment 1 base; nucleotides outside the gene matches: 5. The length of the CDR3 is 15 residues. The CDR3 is CSGWTSGGGTDTQYF. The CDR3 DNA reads TGCAGCGGCTGGACTAGCGGGGGAGGCACAGATACGCAGTATTTT.

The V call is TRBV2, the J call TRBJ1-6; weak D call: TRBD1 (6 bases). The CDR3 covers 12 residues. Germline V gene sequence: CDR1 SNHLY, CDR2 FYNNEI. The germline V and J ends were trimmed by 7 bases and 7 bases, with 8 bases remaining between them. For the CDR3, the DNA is TGTGCCAGCATGGGGGGCAATTCACCCCTCCACTTT. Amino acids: CASMGGNSPLHF. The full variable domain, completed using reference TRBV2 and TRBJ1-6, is EPEVTQTPSHQVTQMGQEVILRCVPISNHLYFYWYRQILGQKVEFLVSFYNNEISEKSEIFDDQFSVERPDGSNFTLKIRSTKLEDSAMYFCASMGGNSPLHFGNGTRLTVT.

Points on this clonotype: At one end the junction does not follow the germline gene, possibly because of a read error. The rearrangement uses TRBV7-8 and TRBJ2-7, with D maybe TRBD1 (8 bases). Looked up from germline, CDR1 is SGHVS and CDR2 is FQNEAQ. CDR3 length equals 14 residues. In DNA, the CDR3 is TGTACCAGCAGCTTCGGGGGGACAGGCTACGAGCAGTACTTC. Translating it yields CTSSFGGTGYEQYF. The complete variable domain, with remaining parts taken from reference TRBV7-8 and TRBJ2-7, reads GAGVSQSPRYKVAKRGQDVALRCDPISGHVSLFWYQQALGQGPEFLTYFQNEAQLDKSGLPSDRFFAERPEGSVSTLKIQRTQQEDSAVYLCTSSFGGTGYEQYFGPGTRLTVT.

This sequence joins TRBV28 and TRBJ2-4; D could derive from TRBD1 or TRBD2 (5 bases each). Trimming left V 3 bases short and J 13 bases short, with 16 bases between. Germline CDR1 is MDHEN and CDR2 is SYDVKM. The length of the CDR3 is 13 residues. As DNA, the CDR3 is TGTGCCAGCAGTTTTCGGGGCAGAGAAGCGCAGTACTTC. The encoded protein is CASSFRGREAQYF.

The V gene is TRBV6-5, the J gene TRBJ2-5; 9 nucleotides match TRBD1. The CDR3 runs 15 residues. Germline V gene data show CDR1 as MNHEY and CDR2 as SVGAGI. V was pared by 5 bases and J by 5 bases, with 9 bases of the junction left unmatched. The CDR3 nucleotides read TGTGCCAGCAGTAAACAGGGGGCCTACGCGGAGACCCAGTACTTC. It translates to CASSKQGAYAETQYF.

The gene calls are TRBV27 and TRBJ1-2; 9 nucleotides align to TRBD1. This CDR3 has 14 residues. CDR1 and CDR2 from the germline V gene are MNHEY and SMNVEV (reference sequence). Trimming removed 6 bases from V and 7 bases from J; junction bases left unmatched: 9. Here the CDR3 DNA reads TGTGCCAGCAGAGCCTCCTCGACAGGGGGTGGCTACACCTTC. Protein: CASRASSTGGGYTF.

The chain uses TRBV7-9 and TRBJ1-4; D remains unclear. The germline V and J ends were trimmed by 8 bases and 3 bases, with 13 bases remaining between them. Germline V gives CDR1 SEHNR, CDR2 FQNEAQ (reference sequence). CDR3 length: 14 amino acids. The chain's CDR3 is CASRLLDANEKLFF. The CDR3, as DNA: TGTGCCAGCCGTTTGTTAGATGCTAATGAAAAACTGTTTTTT.

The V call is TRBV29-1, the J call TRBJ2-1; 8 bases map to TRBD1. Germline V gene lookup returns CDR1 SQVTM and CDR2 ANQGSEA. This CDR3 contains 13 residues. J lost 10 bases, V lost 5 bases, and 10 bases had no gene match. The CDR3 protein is CSVLEQGVNEQFF. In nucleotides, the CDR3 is TGCAGCGTTCTTGAACAGGGGGTCAACGAGCAGTTCTTC.

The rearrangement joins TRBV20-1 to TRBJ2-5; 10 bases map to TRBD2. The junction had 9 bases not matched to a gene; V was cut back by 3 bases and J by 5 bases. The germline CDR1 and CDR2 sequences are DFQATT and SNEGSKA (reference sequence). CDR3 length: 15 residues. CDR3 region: CSARRLAGGGETQYF. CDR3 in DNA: TGCAGTGCTAGGCGACTAGCGGGTGGGGGCGAGACCCAGTACTTC.

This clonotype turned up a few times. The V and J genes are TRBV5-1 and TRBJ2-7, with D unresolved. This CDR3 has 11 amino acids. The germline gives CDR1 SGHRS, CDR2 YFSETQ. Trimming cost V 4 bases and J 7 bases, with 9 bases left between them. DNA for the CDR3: TGCGCCAGCAGCGCTGCGAGGGAGCAGTACTTC. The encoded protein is CASSAAREQYF. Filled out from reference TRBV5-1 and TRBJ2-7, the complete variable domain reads KAGVTQTPRYLIKTRGQQVTLSCSPISGHRSVSWYQQTPGQGLQFLFEYFSETQRNKGNFPGRFSGRQFSNSRSEMNVSTLELGDSALYLCASSAAREQYFGPGTRLTVT.

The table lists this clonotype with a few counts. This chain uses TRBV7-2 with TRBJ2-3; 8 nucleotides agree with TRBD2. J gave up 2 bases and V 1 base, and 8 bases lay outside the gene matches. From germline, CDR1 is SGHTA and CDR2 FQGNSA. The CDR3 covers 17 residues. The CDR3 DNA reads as TGTGCCAGCAGCTTAGGAGACGACGGGGGGGACACAGATACGCAGTATTTT. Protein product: CASSLGDDGGDTDTQYF.